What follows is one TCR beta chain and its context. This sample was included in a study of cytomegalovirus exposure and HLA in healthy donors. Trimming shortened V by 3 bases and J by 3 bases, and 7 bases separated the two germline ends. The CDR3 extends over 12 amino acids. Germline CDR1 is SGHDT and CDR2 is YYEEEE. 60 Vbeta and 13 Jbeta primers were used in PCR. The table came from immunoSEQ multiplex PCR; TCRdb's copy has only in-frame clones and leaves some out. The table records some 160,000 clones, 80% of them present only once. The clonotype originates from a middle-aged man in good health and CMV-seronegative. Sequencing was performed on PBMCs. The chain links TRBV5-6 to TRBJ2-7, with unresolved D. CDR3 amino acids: CASSSPGYEQYF. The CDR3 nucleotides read TGTGCCAGCAGCTCTCCGGGCTACGAGCAGTACTTC.